These 19 T cell receptor beta chains share one sample of origin, sequenced in a study of cytomegalovirus exposure and HLA in healthy donors. This table comes from immunoSEQ multiplex PCR, and its TCRdb copy is limited to in-frame clones, with some not included. The table records roughly 120,000 clones, 80% to 90% of them present only once. The sequenced material came from PBMCs. The receptor set was obtained from a man between 18 and 29 years old in good health and CMV-seropositive.

The V and J genes are TRBV18 and TRBJ2-7; D unresolved. Trimming removed 3 bases from V and 3 bases from J, with 18 bases in between. CDR3 size: 16 residues. CDR1 and CDR2 from the germline V gene are KGHSH and LQKENI. The CDR3 coding sequence is TGTGCCAGCTCACCCAGGCAGGCACCCCTCTACTACGAGCAGTACTTC. This sequence encodes CASSPRQAPLYYEQYF.

The rearrangement uses TRBV5-1 and TRBJ2-3; weak D call: TRBD2 (7 bases). The CDR3 is 14 residues long. V dropped 4 bases and J dropped 4 bases, with 13 bases sitting between them. Per the germline V gene, CDR1 is SGHRS and CDR2 is YFSETQ. This chain's CDR3 is CASSGGATSDTQYF. CDR3 nucleotides: TGCGCCAGCAGCGGGGGGGCTACATCAGATACGCAGTATTTT.

The chain employs TRBV4-3 and TRBJ2-5; TRBD1 might be the D (6 bases). V lost 5 bases and J 2 bases, leaving 9 bases between the germline ends. The germline V gene has CDR1 LGHNA and CDR2 YSLEER. There are 13 residues in the CDR3. As DNA, the CDR3 is TGCGCCAGCAGCTTAGGACAGCAAGAGACCCAGTACTTC. Its translation is CASSLGQQETQYF.

This clone occurred a few times. This chain links TRBV7-2 with TRBJ2-7; no reliable D call. V lost 3 bases and J lost 3, with 9 bases in between. The CDR3 contains 13 residues. CDR1 is SGHTA and CDR2 is FQGNSA in the germline V gene. CDR3 nucleotide sequence: TGTGCCAGCAGCTTCTCAGCGCTCTACGAGCAGTACTTC. It translates to CASSFSALYEQYF.

This sequence joins TRBV5-4 and TRBJ2-2; D possibly corresponds to TRBD1 (6 bases). Germline CDR1 SGHNT, CDR2 YYREEE (reference sequence). Trimming removed 2 bases from V and 2 bases from J, with 13 bases in between. This CDR3 is built from 16 residues. The CDR3 DNA follows: TGTGCCAGCAGCTTCGCTGGGGGCGTCAACACCGGGGAGCTGTTTTTT. It encodes CASSFAGGVNTGELFF.

The chain recombines TRBV7-2 with TRBJ1-6; D unresolved. V was shortened by 5 bases and J by 9 bases, with 11 bases between the two germline ends. The CDR3 is made up of 13 amino acids. Per germline, CDR1 SGHTA and CDR2 FQGNSA. DNA of the CDR3: TGTGCCAGCAGCCCTATGGAGCGTTCACCCCTCCACTTT. This sequence encodes CASSPMERSPLHF.

The chain joins TRBV28 to TRBJ2-7; D remains ambiguous. V lost 5 bases and J 10 bases, leaving 9 bases between the germline ends. Per the germline V gene, CDR1 is MDHEN and CDR2 is SYDVKM. This CDR3 is built from 10 residues. For the CDR3, the DNA is TGTGCCAGCAGTGCGAATCTTCAGTACTTC. The encoded protein is CASSANLQYF.

The CDR3 loop is CASSLEVARDYGYTF. CDR3 nucleotide sequence: TGTGCCAGCAGCTTAGAGGTCGCCAGGGACTATGGCTACACCTTC. The J gene is TRBJ1-2, the V gene TRBV7-9, with D perhaps TRBD1 (5 bases). The CDR3 runs 15 residues. Germline assignment: CDR1 SEHNR and CDR2 FQNEAQ (reference sequence). With 1 base removed from V and 3 bases from J, the gap between germline ends came to 12 bases.

In this sample, this clone turned up once. The J gene is TRBJ2-5, the V gene TRBV5-4; D is perhaps TRBD1 (5 bases). Germline V gene data show CDR1 as SGHNT and CDR2 as YYREEE (reference sequence). This CDR3 has 13 residues. Trimming shortened V by 2 bases and J by 4 bases, and 9 bases separated the two germline ends. CDR3 in DNA: TGTGCCAGCAGCTTAGCAGGGATAGAGACCCAGTACTTC. It yields the protein CASSLAGIETQYF.

This clone has just one count. The junction and the germline gene differ at one end; a read error may be behind it. V is TRBV7-2 and J is TRBJ2-3; 11 nucleotides agree with TRBD2. Germline V gene sequence: CDR1 SGHTA, CDR2 FQGNSA. This CDR3 contains 15 residues. CDR3: CASSLAGGGLDTQYF. In DNA, the CDR3 is TGTGCCAGCAGCCTAGCGGGGGGAGGTTTAGATACGCAGTATTTT. The full variable domain, rest sourced from reference TRBV7-2 and TRBJ2-3, is GAGVSQSPSNKVTEKGKDVELRCDPISGHTALYWYRQSLGQGLEFLIYFQGNSAPDKSGLPSDRFSAERTGGSVSTLTIQRTQQEDSAVYLCASSLAGGGLDTQYFGPGTRLTVL.

This chain uses TRBV5-6 with TRBJ2-7, with D unresolved. V lost 0 bases, J lost 2 bases, and 3 bases lay in between. The germline V gene encodes CDR1 SGHDT and CDR2 YYEEEE. CDR3 length: 12 residues. The CDR3 nucleotides are TGTGCCAGCAGCTTGGATACCTACGAGCAGTACTTC. Translating gives CASSLDTYEQYF.

The V gene is TRBV29-1, the J gene TRBJ2-1; 11 nucleotides match TRBD1. The length of the CDR3 is 14 residues. Germline CDR1 reads SQVTM; CDR2 reads ANQGSEA. V shed 2 bases and J 6 bases; nucleotides not matched to a gene: 3. The CDR3 reads CSVESGTGGNEQFF. In nucleotides, the CDR3 is TGCAGCGTTGAAAGTGGGACAGGGGGCAATGAGCAGTTCTTC.

The chain has TRBV2 and TRBJ2-7; D possibly corresponds to TRBD1 (5 bases). V dropped 6 bases and J dropped 2 bases, with 8 bases sitting between them. CDR1 SNHLY and CDR2 FYNNEI come from the germline V gene. The CDR3 runs to 12 residues. The DNA for the CDR3 is TGTGCCAGCAGGGCCAGGGCCTACGAGCAGTACTTC. It is translated as CASRARAYEQYF.

The rearrangement uses TRBV5-5 and TRBJ1-3; D remains unclear. V was cut by 0 bases and J by 1 base, with 11 bases left in between. The length of the CDR3 is 16 residues. Germline V CDR1 and CDR2: SGHKS, YYEKEE (reference sequence). The CDR3 DNA is TGTGCCAGCAGCTTGGAGCCAGGTGTTTCTGGAAACACCATATATTTT. This sequence encodes CASSLEPGVSGNTIYF.

CDR3 residues: CATRAGGFGNQPQHF. CDR3 in DNA: TGTGCCACCAGGGCGGGGGGTTTTGGCAATCAGCCCCAGCATTTT. The genes are TRBV15 and TRBJ1-5; the D gene is possibly TRBD1 (5 bases). The germline V and J ends were trimmed by 6 bases and 2 bases, with 14 bases remaining between them. The CDR3 consists of 15 residues. Per the germline V gene, CDR1 is LNHNV and CDR2 is YYDKDF (reference sequence).

The chain links TRBV2 to TRBJ1-2; tentative D call: TRBD1 (5 bases). The CDR3 totals 13 residues. Germline loops: CDR1 SNHLY, CDR2 FYNNEI. V was cut by 7 bases and J by 2 bases, with 11 bases left in between. CDR3 sequence: CASKGYQNYGYTF. The CDR3 DNA sequence: TGTGCCAGCAAGGGGTATCAAAACTATGGCTACACCTTC.

The chain recombines TRBV7-9 with TRBJ2-1; D is uncertain. Trimming shortened V by 4 bases and J by 6 bases, and 7 bases separated the two germline ends. Germline V lookup: CDR1 SEHNR, CDR2 FQNEAQ (reference sequence). CDR3 length: 12 residues. CDR3 nucleotides: TGTGCCAGCAGCTCCGGAGTCAATGAGCAGTTCTTC. Its translation is CASSSGVNEQFF.

V and J are TRBV11-2 and TRBJ1-3, with D perhaps TRBD1 (5 bases). In germline, CDR1 is SGHAT, CDR2 FQNNGV. This CDR3 region has 16 residues. The germline V and J ends were trimmed by 1 base and 2 bases, with 12 bases remaining between them. CDR3 coding DNA: TGTGCCAGCAGCTTAGTTGATCAGGGAACTGGAAACACCATATATTTT. Translated: CASSLVDQGTGNTIYF.

The chain recombines TRBV5-4 with TRBJ1-4, with D hard to call. Between the trimmed V and J ends, which lost 0 bases and 4 bases, there was a span of 4 bases. The CDR3 covers 13 residues. Germline loops: CDR1 SGHNT, CDR2 YYREEE (reference sequence). The CDR3 sequence: CASSLDINEKLFF. The CDR3 DNA reads TGTGCCAGCAGCTTGGATATTAATGAAAAACTGTTTTTT.